Reported below is one T cell receptor beta chain. Its antigen is still unknown. Cultured CD4+ T-cell DNA underwent Oncomine TCR Beta short-read sequencing. TCRdb reprocessed the PCR reads via MiXCR and lists one record per CDR3 protein. The sample holds fewer than 15,000 distinct CDR3 sequences, 40% to 55% seen once. In germline, CDR1 is MGHDK, CDR2 SYGVNS. The CDR3 has 14 amino acids. J was trimmed by 6 bases and V by 2 bases; bases with no gene match: 3. This sample was included in a study of vaccination and CD4 T cells after COVID-19. Treatment described: roughly ten-day PBMC culture with coronavirus spike peptide pools or control peptides (ViraFEST assay).

The chain carries TRBV25-1 and TRBJ2-2; TRBD1 matches 7 bases. Here the sequenced sample was CD4+ T cells from blood, cultured in vitro, taken after SARS-CoV-2 vaccination. This sequence originates from a human donor who had recovered from COVID-19. The CDR3: CASSENRGSGELFF. CDR3 nucleotide sequence: TGTGCCAGCAGTGAAAACAGGGGATCCGGGGAGCTGTTTTTT.